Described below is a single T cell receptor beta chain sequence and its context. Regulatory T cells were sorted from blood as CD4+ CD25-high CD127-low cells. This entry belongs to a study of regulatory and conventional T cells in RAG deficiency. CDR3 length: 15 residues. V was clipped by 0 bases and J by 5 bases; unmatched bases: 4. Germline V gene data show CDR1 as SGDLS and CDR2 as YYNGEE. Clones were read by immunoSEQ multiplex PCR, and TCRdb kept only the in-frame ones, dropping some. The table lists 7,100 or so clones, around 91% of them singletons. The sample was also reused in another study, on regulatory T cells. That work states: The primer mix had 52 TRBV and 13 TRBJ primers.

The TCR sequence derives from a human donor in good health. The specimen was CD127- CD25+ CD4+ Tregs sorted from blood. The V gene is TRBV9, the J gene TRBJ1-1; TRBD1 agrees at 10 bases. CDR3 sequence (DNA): TGTGCCAGCAGCGTAGCCGGGACAGGGGTTACTGAAGCTTTCTTT. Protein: CASSVAGTGVTEAFF.